Given below is one T cell receptor (beta chain) in context. These data are taken from a study of shared T cell receptors in the human thymus. Trimming removed 5 bases at V and 4 bases at J, with 17 bases between. This CDR3 is built from 15 residues. Germline loops: CDR1 PRHDT, CDR2 FYEKMQ (reference sequence). Here immunoSEQ multiplex PCR was the method, and the copy in TCRdb shows in-frame clones only, minus some. There are 700,000 or so clones in the sample; over 75% occur only once, and around 0.0094% lies in the top ten. The same specimen was also included in a second study, on human thymus T cells. This second study says: Thymus specimens were resections from corrective heart surgery. Blood and thymic repertoires both appeared biased in V and J gene usage. Related research described strongly overlapping thymic repertoires in unrelated people.

This sequence originates from a girl under two years old with a congenital heart defect. The chain links TRBV13 to TRBJ1-2; a weak D match, TRBD1 (6 bases). Specimen: thymocytes. CDR3 sequence reads: CASSHNPQGSYGYTF. CDR3 nucleotides: TGTGCCAGCAGCCATAACCCACAGGGTTCCTATGGCTACACCTTC.